This T cell receptor beta chain was observed in a study of blood T cell repertoires in COVID-19 (dated by TCRdb to about 2020). In terms of the full investigation: Collaborator samples came from the United States, Italy and Spain and covered acute and convalescent phases of COVID-19. The material from the prospective study consisted of cDNA or gDNA derived from T cells, B-cell-depleted T cells, or PBMCs. Deeply sampled blood TCRbeta repertoires from subjects exposed to, actively infected with, or recovered from COVID-19 were included in the dataset. A freely available public database, intended as a resource for researchers studying the immune response to SARS-CoV-2, is where the repertoires were released. Samples were obtained from the ongoing ImmuneRACE study (first 160 participants) and from 950 to 1,500 subjects provided by 6 global collaborators. The sample metadata nearly always contained a de-identified subject ID, COVID-19 status, age in years and sex. Where available, HLA class I and class II types were obtained from metadata supplied by the sample provider rather than from assay-based typing. Beyond this particular receptor, the publication reports: The quantity of clinical and demographic metadata differed by source and by participant and was supplied without curation.

The junction shows trimming of 5 bases on V and 4 bases on J, plus 15 bases between the germline ends. The cysteine opens and the phenylalanine closes a CDR3 of 15 amino acids. Left in the record is the CDR3 DNA by itself, 45 bases read in frame from the first base. Via the germline V gene, CDR1 is SGHVS and CDR2 FQNEAQ. On this clone itself: The clone's antigen remains unknown. Within one base of it there is no much larger clone, and no base qualities were kept.

Each collaborating institution followed its own protocols to collect whole blood in K2EDTA tubes. For TCRbeta analysis, collaborator samples were shipped as frozen whole blood, as isolated PBMCs, or as DNA extracted from either sample type. TCRbeta CDR3 regions were amplified from genomic DNA using the immunoSEQ Assay, a bias-controlled multiplex PCR. Concerning the study's data processing: The number of nucleated cells in each sample was estimated from the amplification of reference gene primers within the assay. Sequence reads were collapsed and filtered to measure the absolute abundance of every unique TCRbeta CDR3 rearrangement. For each sample, productive Simpson clonality was calculated by taking the square root of Simpson's diversity index across productive rearrangements. TCRdb took this table from immuneACCESS and kept in-frame rearrangements with V and J called. Such tables lack part of the clones; where checked against another copy, unresolved V genes explain under half of the gap, and the rest is unexplained. That table is the source of V, J and clone size, and D and trimming were worked out from the DNA. Across this sample there are about 98,000 clones, with around 86% seen only once. The top ten constitute about 9.4% of the sample.

Recombination connected TRBV7-8 to TRBJ1-5, with TRBD1 perhaps the D gene, on 5 matching bases. The receptor's source is a man aged 45-65 years with acute or convalescent COVID-19. The material sequenced was peripheral blood. The sequenced DNA is TGTGCCAGCAGCGCTTTGGGGGGAAGGAATCAGCCCCAGCATTTT. This yields the protein CASSALGGRNQPQHF.